The sequence of this TCR beta chain was determined in a study of T cells in Graves' hyperthyroidism and ophthalmopathy. Whole-study results and caveats: Classification by a 13 V-J model distinguished ophthalmopathy from stable hyperthyroidism. Blood also held most thyroid clonotypes expanded beyond 0.001.

In this sample, this clonotype turned up a few times. Its antigen is undetermined. CDR3 length equals 12 residues. The V gene's germline CDR1 is SEHNR and CDR2 FQNEAQ (reference sequence). With V trimmed by 5 bases and J by 7 bases, 4 bases remained unmatched. What was amplified from RNA transcripts were TCR beta CDR3 regions. Researchers ran a first-round RT-PCR on the TCR CDR3 using the HTBI primer set. TCRdb called the multiplex PCR reads again in MiXCR, with one record for every CDR3 protein. The sample has roughly 700,000 distinct CDR3 sequences; 14% are singletons. Recently diagnosed hyperthyroidism of less than 2 months' duration affected patients aged 18 to 65. Uncontrolled infection, other autoimmune disease, pregnancy or lactation barred patients from enrollment.

This receptor was identified in a woman aged 18 to 35 with Graves' hyperthyroidism. This chain connects TRBV7-9 to TRBJ2-7, with 8 positions matching TRBD1. Material: blood. The CDR3 reads CASSQDRAEQYF. CDR3 in DNA: TGTGCCAGCAGCCAGGACAGGGCTGAGCAGTACTTC.